These 27 T cell receptor beta chains were all obtained from the same sample, sequenced in a study of T cells in Graves' hyperthyroidism and ophthalmopathy. Authors of the study amplified TCR beta CDR3 regions from RNA transcripts. Using the HTBI primer set, a first-round RT-PCR was run on the TCR CDR3. TCRdb reprocessed the multiplex PCR reads via MiXCR and lists one record per CDR3 protein. The sample consists of more than 95,000 distinct CDR3 sequences, 40% to 50% of them appearing once. The sequenced sample was blood. These receptors were taken from a man aged 40-49 years with Graves' hyperthyroidism.

About this clonotype itself: A much larger clone sits a single nucleotide away, making a read error possible. The chain couples TRBV3-1 to TRBJ2-7; D unclear. The CDR3 contains 11 residues. Germline CDR1 LGHDT, CDR2 YNNKEL (reference sequence). CDR3 residues: CASSRDYEQCF. The CDR3 coding sequence is TGTGCCAGCAGCCGAGATTACGAGCAGTGCTTC.

This clonotype was observed once. A read error is likely, as this CDR3 ends without the conserved phenylalanine or tryptophan. V is TRBV11-2 and J is TRBJ1-4, with 9 bases lining up with TRBD1. The CDR3 is made up of 14 amino acids. The germline V gene has CDR1 SGHAT and CDR2 FQNNGV. The J segment lost 7 bases and the V segment lost 5 bases, leaving 5 bases of the junction unmatched. Here the CDR3 reads CASSPHRGLEKLFS. In DNA, the CDR3 is TGTGCCAGCAGCCCCCACAGGGGGCTTGAAAAACTGTTTTCT.

The gene calls are TRBV7-2 and TRBJ2-1; 11 nucleotides agree with TRBD2. The CDR3 loop spans 13 amino acids. Trimming at V came to 5 bases and at J to 14 bases, leaving 8 bases not matched to a gene. Germline CDR1 is SGHTA and CDR2 is FQGNSA. The CDR3 bases are TGTGCCAGCAGCCTACCGACTAGCGGGAATAAGTTCTTC. It codes for CASSLPTSGNKFF.

A note on this clonotype: As the CDR3 is not closed by the conserved phenylalanine or tryptophan, this likely results from a read error. CDR3 protein: CASGSGRGVGNSPLHL. The CDR3 DNA reads as TGTGCCAGCGGCTCCGGAAGGGGTGTTGGGAATTCACCCCTCCACTTG. The rearrangement uses TRBV5-6 and TRBJ1-6; tentatively, D is TRBD1 (5 bases). The germline V and J ends were trimmed by 7 bases and 7 bases, with 21 bases remaining between them. Germline V gives CDR1 SGHDT, CDR2 YYEEEE. The CDR3 totals 16 residues.

On this clonotype: Because the CDR3 is missing its conserved closing phenylalanine or tryptophan, this is likely a read error. The V call is TRBV9, the J call TRBJ1-1; D is unclear. This CDR3 region has 14 residues. The V gene lost 0 bases and the J gene lost 3 bases, with 9 bases spanning the gap. Germline CDR1 and CDR2: SGDLS and YYNGEE. CDR3 region: CASSVGPMDTEAFC. The CDR3 DNA follows: TGTGCCAGCAGCGTAGGGCCCATGGACACTGAAGCTTTCTGT.

This clonotype was counted many times. This rearrangement joins TRBV19 to TRBJ2-3; 9 bases fit TRBD1. There are 13 residues in the CDR3. Germline V gene lookup returns CDR1 LNHDA and CDR2 SQIVND (reference sequence). The V segment lost 6 bases and the J segment 8 bases; nucleotides outside the gene matches: 6. The CDR3 DNA follows: TGTGCCAGTAGAGGGACAGGGATGGGTACGCAGTATTTT. Translated: CASRGTGMGTQYF.

This clonotype was recorded many times. V and J are TRBV7-9 and TRBJ2-3; tentative D call: TRBD1 (6 bases). Germline V CDR1 and CDR2: SEHNR, FQNEAQ (reference sequence). Trimming cost V 0 bases and J 0 bases, with 13 bases left between them. The CDR3 loop spans 17 amino acids. CDR3 coding DNA: TGTGCCAGCAGCTTAGCGGGGGCCTCCGCTAGCACAGATACGCAGTATTTT. Protein sequence: CASSLAGASASTDTQYF. The complete variable domain, with remaining parts taken from reference TRBV7-9 and TRBJ2-3, reads DTGVSQNPRHKITKRGQNVTFRCDPISEHNRLYWYRQTLGQGPEFLTYFQNEAQLEKSRLLSDRFSAERPKGSFSTLEIQRTEQGDSAMYLCASSLAGASASTDTQYFGPGTRLTVL.

The chain recombines TRBV5-4 with TRBJ2-2, with 8 bases identical to TRBD2. V shed 2 bases, J shed 13 bases, and the junction held 1 base outside the gene matches. Germline CDR1 and CDR2: SGHNT and YYREEE (reference sequence). This CDR3 region has 11 residues. The CDR3 region is CASSFSGRLFF. In DNA, the CDR3 is TGTGCCAGCAGCTTCAGCGGGAGGCTGTTTTTT. Full variable domain (rest looked up from reference TRBV5-4 and TRBJ2-2): ETGVTQSPTHLIKTRGQQVTLRCSSQSGHNTVSWYQQALGQGPQFIFQYYREEENGRGNFPPRFSGLQFPNYSSELNVNALELDDSALYLCASSFSGRLFFGEGSRLTVL.

This clonotype occurred once. The chain combines TRBV29-1 with TRBJ2-7; TRBD2 matches at 9 bases. The germline CDR1 and CDR2 sequences are SQVTM and ANQGSEA. This CDR3 has 15 amino acids. V shed 1 base, J shed 0 bases, and the junction held 4 bases outside the gene matches. The CDR3: CSVEVAGVFSYEQYF. CDR3 sequence (DNA): TGCAGCGTTGAAGTAGCGGGAGTGTTCTCCTACGAGCAGTACTTC.

The genes are TRBV13 and TRBJ2-2, with D perhaps matching TRBD1 (6 bases). The CDR3 consists of 15 residues. Trimming shortened V by 6 bases and J by 3 bases, and 14 bases separated the two germline ends. CDR1 and CDR2 from the germline V gene are PRHDT and FYEKMQ (reference sequence). The CDR3 loop is CASSLSGVYTGELFF. The CDR3, as DNA: TGTGCCAGCAGTTTATCAGGGGTATACACCGGGGAGCTGTTTTTT.

The V gene is TRBV11-1, the J gene TRBJ2-4; D is tentatively TRBD1 or TRBD2 (5 bases each). V was clipped by 5 bases and J by 7 bases, with 12 bases between them. The CDR3 consists of 13 residues. Per the germline V gene, CDR1 is SGHAT and CDR2 is FQDESV (reference sequence). DNA of the CDR3: TGTGCCAGCAGCAGGGACCTTAAGAACATTCAGTACTTC. Translating gives CASSRDLKNIQYF.

This clonotype occurred many times. The V call is TRBV2, the J call TRBJ2-2; D is ambiguous. Looked up from germline, CDR1 is SNHLY and CDR2 is FYNNEI. Trimming removed 3 bases at V and 0 bases at J, with 8 bases between. This CDR3 region has 15 residues. The CDR3 protein is CASSDGGANTGELFF. CDR3 bases: TGTGCCAGCAGTGACGGTGGAGCGAACACCGGGGAGCTGTTTTTT.

The genes are TRBV10-1 and TRBJ1-5, with 8 nucleotides matching TRBD1. This CDR3 comprises 16 residues. Looked up from germline, CDR1 is WNHNN and CDR2 is SYGVQD (reference sequence). The V segment lost 8 bases and the J segment 9 bases; nucleotides outside the gene matches: 18. The DNA of the CDR3 is TGCGCCAGCTCCGGGTGTGGGGACAGGTGGCAACCGCCCCAGCATTTT. Its translation is CASSGCGDRWQPPQHF.

Many counts were recorded for this clonotype. J is TRBJ2-7 and V is TRBV12-3 or TRBV12-4, with 10 nucleotides matching TRBD1. The CDR3 contains 15 residues. Trimming at V came to 5 bases and at J to 4 bases, leaving 8 bases not matched to a gene. The CDR3 region is CASSDEDRGRYEQYF. CDR3 coding DNA: TGTGCCAGCAGTGACGAGGACAGGGGGAGGTACGAGCAGTACTTC.

This clonotype was seen repeatedly, ten times or more. V and J are TRBV29-1 and TRBJ2-3; the match to TRBD2 covers 8 bases. Germline values: CDR1 SQVTM, CDR2 ANQGSEA. V shed 2 bases and J 6 bases; nucleotides not matched to a gene: 4. The CDR3 totals 13 residues. The CDR3 DNA reads TGCAGCGTTGAATCCGGGAGGGACGATACGCAGTATTTT. Residues: CSVESGRDDTQYF.

V gene TRBV11-2 combines with J gene TRBJ2-5; D possibly corresponds to TRBD2 (6 bases). This CDR3 comprises 14 residues. With 1 base removed from V and 1 base from J, the gap between germline ends came to 7 bases. Germline V gene lookup returns CDR1 SGHAT and CDR2 FQNNGV. The chain's CDR3 is CASSLVGLQETQYF. CDR3 sequence (DNA): TGTGCCAGCAGCTTAGTGGGACTCCAAGAGACCCAGTACTTC.

This clonotype was recorded many times. This chain connects TRBV19 to TRBJ2-7; D remains unclear. Trimming stripped 7 bases from V and 0 bases from J, with 19 bases between. Germline V gene sequence: CDR1 LNHDA, CDR2 SQIVND (reference sequence). This CDR3 spans 16 amino acids. The CDR3 loop is CASKPSDLASSYEQYF. For the CDR3, the DNA is TGTGCCAGTAAACCGTCAGACCTCGCGAGCTCCTACGAGCAGTACTTC.

J is TRBJ2-7 and V is TRBV7-3; TRBD1 matches at 9 bases. Trimming removed 5 bases from V and 4 bases from J; junction bases left unmatched: 9. Germline CDR1 SGHTA, CDR2 FQGTGA. The CDR3 covers 15 residues. CDR3 region: CASSPRRDRAYEQYF. CDR3 sequence (DNA): TGTGCCAGCAGCCCACGACGGGACAGGGCGTACGAGCAGTACTTC.

V and J are TRBV6-1 and TRBJ1-1, with 7 bases lining up with TRBD1. CDR1 is MNHNS and CDR2 is SASEGT in the germline V gene. The CDR3 sequence is 14 residues long. V trimming: 4 bases; J trimming: 5 bases; junction bases outside the gene matches: 7. CDR3 protein: CASSGLPGGTEAFF. The DNA for the CDR3 is TGTGCCAGCAGTGGCCTACCAGGGGGTACTGAAGCTTTCTTT.

This chain links TRBV7-8 with TRBJ2-5, with D perhaps given as TRBD1 or TRBD2 (5 bases each). The germline CDR1 and CDR2 sequences are SGHVS and FQNEAQ. The CDR3 runs to 13 residues. Between the trimmed V and J ends, which lost 5 bases and 2 bases, there was a span of 9 bases. The CDR3 nucleotides read TGTGCCAGCAGCCGGGGCAGGCAAGAGACCCAGTACTTC. Protein sequence: CASSRGRQETQYF.

This clonotype was seen once. The rearrangement uses TRBV29-1 and TRBJ2-7; D tentatively reads TRBD1 or TRBD2 (7 bases each). The V and J ends lost 3 bases and 3 bases respectively, with 21 bases between them. CDR3 length equals 16 residues. CDR1 and CDR2 (germline): SQVTM, ANQGSEA. CDR3 bases: TGCAGCGTTGATTCCTATGACAGGGAGGGGGTCTACGAGCAGTACTTC. Residues: CSVDSYDREGVYEQYF.

In its sample, this clonotype was seen many times. The chain uses TRBV6-5 and TRBJ1-4; unclear D gene. This CDR3 has 15 amino acids. CDR1 MNHEY and CDR2 SVGAGI come from the germline V gene. The V end was cut by 11 bases, the J end by 4 bases, with 20 bases between. The DNA for the CDR3 is TGTGCCTATCTCACAGTACCGCTTAATAATGAAAAACTGTTTTTT. Translated, it gives CAYLTVPLNNEKLFF.

This clonotype was recorded only once. An end of the junction differs from the germline gene, which may be a read error. The chain couples TRBV2 to TRBJ2-7, with 9 nucleotides matching TRBD2. CDR3 length equals 14 residues. Germline V gives CDR1 SNHLY, CDR2 FYNNEI. The CDR3 DNA sequence: TGTGCCAGCAGCGCCGGGACTAGCCCCTACGAGCAGCGCTTC. Protein sequence: CASSAGTSPYEQRF.

Only a few counts were recorded for this clonotype. V gene TRBV15 combines with J gene TRBJ2-6; no reliable D call. The germline gives CDR1 LNHNV, CDR2 YYDKDF (reference sequence). The CDR3 loop spans 16 amino acids. The ends were cut back, 5 bases at V and 0 bases at J, with 11 bases in the middle. CDR3 sequence (DNA): TGTGCCACCAGCGGGCTTCGGAGCTCTGGGGCCAACGTCCTGACTTTC. Encoded protein: CATSGLRSSGANVLTF.

The chain employs TRBV6-6 and TRBJ1-1; D is undetermined. Germline CDR1 reads MNHNY; CDR2 reads SVGAGI (reference sequence). Deletions cut 5 bases from V and 3 bases from J, with 4 bases between. The length of the CDR3 is 11 residues. The CDR3 DNA reads as TGTGCCAGCAGTCCCGACACTGAAGCTTTCTTT. Its translation is CASSPDTEAFF.

The genes are TRBV12-3 or TRBV12-4 and TRBJ2-2, with 10 bases matching TRBD1. The V segment lost 6 bases and the J segment 6 bases; nucleotides outside the gene matches: 7. This CDR3 comprises 15 residues. This CDR3 is CASSQIGQGAGELFF. CDR3 coding DNA: TGTGCCAGCAGCCAAATTGGACAGGGGGCCGGGGAGCTGTTTTTT.

In regard to this clonotype: Because the CDR3 is missing its conserved closing phenylalanine or tryptophan, this is likely a read error. The rearrangement links TRBV24-1 to TRBJ2-5; 10 nucleotides match TRBD2. The trim removed 4 bases at V and 7 bases at J, leaving 5 bases unmatched. The CDR3 loop spans 14 amino acids. The V gene's germline CDR1 is KGHDR and CDR2 SFDVKD. For the CDR3, the DNA is TGTGCCACCAGTGACCCTATAGCGGGAGGGACCCAGTACTCC. Amino acid sequence: CATSDPIAGGTQYS.